Only a few counts were recorded for the clone carrying this TCR beta chain. One base away lies a much larger clone, so this may be a sequencing read error. Using a J-beta primer mix together with a sample-barcoded 5' primer, a second PCR was run for roughly 7 to 11 cycles. TCRdb itself ran the 5' RACE reads through MiXCR, one entry per CDR3 protein. Of over 1,500,000 distinct CDR3 sequences in the sample, about two fifths were seen once. These data come from a study of blood T cells in healthy people across ages. This sequence was found in a human donor in good health. Sequencing was done on a sample of blood.

As DNA, the CDR3 is TGTGCCAGCCCACCAGCCGGGACAGGAAACATTCAGTACTTC. It encodes CASPPAGTGNIQYF. This chain joins TRBV18 and TRBJ2-4; 8 bases map to TRBD1. This CDR3 is 14 amino acids long. Germline CDR1 and CDR2: KGHSH and LQKENI. Combining the CDR3 with reference TRBV18 and TRBJ2-4 gives the whole variable domain NAGVMQNPRHLVRRRGQEARLRCSPMKGHSHVYWYRQLPEEGLKFMVYLQKENIIDESGMPKERFSAEFPKEGPSILRIQQVVRGDSAAYFCASPPAGTGNIQYFGAGTRLSVL.